This entry describes one TCR beta chain. Its antigen is not identified. This PCR relied on a set of 60 Vbeta primers and 13 Jbeta primers. The repertoire was sequenced with immunoSEQ multiplex PCR; TCRdb's copy has only in-frame clones and lacks some. The sample holds some 160,000 clones, approximately 86% seen once. These data are taken from a study of cytomegalovirus exposure and HLA in healthy donors. Study-level points and caveats: Fewer N-insertions (relative to the approximately 670-donor mean) were reportedly seen in an Asian-associated ancestry cluster in a later analysis. CMV serostatus stood as the only immune exposure information on hand. Analysis was carried out at a later point, and it linked a missense DCLRE1C variant to TCR beta V- and J-gene trimming. Common viral pathogens were later found to be apparently linked to several of the most significant clusters.

The CDR3 sequence is 15 residues long. Trimming removed 0 bases from V and 3 bases from J, with 9 bases in between. Germline CDR1 and CDR2: LGHNA and YNFKEQ. Sequenced material: PBMCs. This rearrangement joins TRBV4-2 to TRBJ1-3, with D unresolved. The clonotype comes from a woman aged 18-29 years in good health and CMV-seronegative. As DNA, the CDR3 is TGTGCCAGCAGCCAAGAGGCCGCAGGTGGAAACACCATATATTTT. Its protein product is CASSQEAAGGNTIYF.